This entry concerns a single TCR beta chain. Sequencing used immunoSEQ multiplex PCR; TCRdb keeps in-frame clones, though not all of them. In the table there are about 4,900 clones, 72% of which are singletons. The sample originates from a study of immune cell composition in non-small cell lung cancer. The CDR3 spans 15 residues. With 4 bases clipped from V and 5 bases from J, the junction kept 8 bases outside the gene matches. From germline, CDR1 is MNHEY and CDR2 SVGAGI. Normal lung was taken at the farthest possible site, at least 3 cm from tumour. Sequenced: non-adjacent lung tissue. This clonotype was sampled from a human donor with non-small cell lung cancer. The rearrangement uses TRBV6-5 and TRBJ1-1, with 9 bases identical to TRBD1. Here the CDR3 DNA reads TGTGCCAGCAGTTCAACCGGGACAGGGATGACTGAAGCTTTCTTT. Protein product: CASSSTGTGMTEAFF.